One sample yielded the 25 T cell receptor beta chains listed below, sequenced in a study of T cell responses to AZD1222 COVID-19 vaccine. Sequenced by immunoSEQ multiplex PCR; TCRdb stores in-frame clones only, minus some. This sample yields more than 150,000 clones, of which roughly 90% are seen a single time; over 1.2% belongs to the top ten. The sample was peripheral blood, taken 28 days after the second AZD1222 dose. The receptors originated from an adult who received the AZD1222 COVID-19 vaccine.

The chain carries TRBV6-5 and TRBJ1-6; TRBD1 agrees at 9 bases. With V trimmed by 2 bases and J by 7 bases, 3 bases remained unmatched. The CDR3 totals 15 residues. Germline V gene lookup returns CDR1 MNHEY and CDR2 SVGAGI. CDR3 amino acids: CASSYRGTGNSPLHF. In DNA, the CDR3 is TGTGCCAGCAGTTACAGGGGGACAGGGAATTCACCCCTCCACTTT.

The chain links TRBV7-3 to TRBJ2-2; 7 bases fit TRBD2. There are 15 residues in the CDR3. Germline assignment: CDR1 SGHTA and CDR2 FQGTGA. Losses at the gene ends were 3 bases for V and 5 bases for J; bases not matched to a gene: 6. The CDR3 is CASSFVPGGTGELFF. The CDR3 bases are TGTGCCAGCAGCTTTGTACCGGGAGGTACCGGGGAGCTGTTTTTT.

The CDR3 loop is CASSLGVLNTEAFF. CDR3 DNA sequence: TGCGCCAGCAGCTTGGGCGTTCTGAACACTGAAGCTTTCTTT. The rearrangement joins TRBV5-1 to TRBJ1-1; D ambiguous. V was clipped by 0 bases and J by 0 bases, with 6 bases between them. Looked up from germline, CDR1 is SGHRS and CDR2 is YFSETQ. This CDR3 spans 14 amino acids.

The chain joins TRBV3-1 (or the pseudogene TRBV3-2) to TRBJ2-2; maybe TRBD2 (6 bases). CDR3 size: 16 residues. CDR1 and CDR2 from the germline V gene are LGHDT and YNNKEL (reference sequence). The V end was cut by 1 base, the J end by 2 bases, with 11 bases between. CDR3 sequence: CASSQGRGLNTGELFF. DNA for the CDR3: TGTGCCAGCAGCCAAGGGCGGGGACTCAACACCGGGGAGCTGTTTTTT.

V gene TRBV6-2 or TRBV6-3 combines with J gene TRBJ2-1, with a tentative D call TRBD2 (5 bases). Germline CDR1 MNHEY, CDR2 SVGEGT. The length of the CDR3 is 11 residues. The germline V and J ends were trimmed by 4 bases and 9 bases, with 7 bases remaining between them. In nucleotides, the CDR3 is TGTGCCAGCAGTTGGGAGTTTGAGCAGTTCTTC. This codes for CASSWEFEQFF.

The chain links TRBV10-2 to TRBJ1-5, with D maybe TRBD1 (5 bases). The germline V gene encodes CDR1 WSHSY and CDR2 SAAADI. The CDR3 is made up of 15 amino acids. V lost 6 bases and J lost 3, with 15 bases in between. The CDR3 DNA reads TGCGCCAGCAGGGAAACAACAGGACCCAATCAGCCCCAGCATTTT. As protein: CASRETTGPNQPQHF.

The sample holds one count of this clone. The chain has TRBV6-1 and TRBJ2-5, with 9 nucleotides matching TRBD2. The CDR3 has 15 amino acids. Looked up from germline, CDR1 is MNHNS and CDR2 is SASEGT. Trimming took 3 bases from V and 4 from J; bases not matched to a gene: 6. The CDR3 DNA follows: TGTGCCAGCAGTGAGGTGGGACTAGCCGCAGAGACCCAGTACTTC. It yields the protein CASSEVGLAAETQYF.

This clone was detected a few times. CDR3: CASSFAQGDEQYF. The CDR3 nucleotides read TGCGCCAGCAGCTTTGCACAGGGGGACGAGCAGTACTTC. The chain is built from TRBV5-1 and TRBJ2-7; 8 positions match TRBD1. This CDR3 has 13 residues. Per the germline V gene, CDR1 is SGHRS and CDR2 is YFSETQ. V dropped 2 bases and J dropped 5; count of bases not matched to a gene: 3.

The chain combines TRBV4-1 with TRBJ1-1, with D unclear. CDR3 size: 16 residues. Germline-derived CDR1 and CDR2 are MGHRA and YSYEKL. Trimming cost V 1 base and J 1 base, with 13 bases left between them. DNA for the CDR3: TGCGCCAGCAGCCAAGGCCCCGGGCGGTCGAACACTGAAGCTTTCTTT. It encodes CASSQGPGRSNTEAFF.

The chain recombines TRBV6-6 with TRBJ2-3, with a tentative D call TRBD1 (5 bases). CDR3 size: 11 residues. V was trimmed by 2 bases and J by 14 bases, leaving 11 bases between them. Germline V gives CDR1 MNHNY, CDR2 SVGAGI (reference sequence). Here the CDR3 DNA reads TGTGCCAGCAGTTACGGGCAGGGCCCGTATTTT. Its translation: CASSYGQGPYF.

The chain uses TRBV19 and TRBJ2-4; 9 nucleotides line up with TRBD2. The CDR3 is 15 amino acids. The V segment lost 7 bases and the J segment 5 bases; nucleotides outside the gene matches: 9. Germline CDR1 reads LNHDA; CDR2 reads SQIVND (reference sequence). CDR3 amino acids: CASKRGSGGENIQYF. For the CDR3, the DNA is TGTGCCAGTAAGAGGGGTAGCGGGGGTGAAAACATTCAGTACTTC.

The J gene is TRBJ1-1, the V gene TRBV4-2; D is ambiguous. The V end was cut by 1 base, the J end by 0 bases, with 9 bases between. The CDR3 loop spans 15 amino acids. CDR1 is LGHNA, CDR2 YNFKEQ, per germline. The CDR3 DNA follows: TGTGCCAGCAGCCAAGGCCGCCGGGTGAACACTGAAGCTTTCTTT. This translates into CASSQGRRVNTEAFF.

The rearrangement links TRBV5-1 to TRBJ2-3; the match to TRBD2 covers 15 bases. V was pared by 4 bases and J by 4 bases, with 7 bases of the junction left unmatched. The CDR3 contains 17 residues. Germline-derived CDR1 and CDR2 are SGHRS and YFSETQ. The CDR3 sequence: CASSHRWTSGGADTQYF. CDR3 nucleotides: TGCGCCAGCAGCCACCGTTGGACTAGCGGGGGGGCAGATACGCAGTATTTT. Looking up the rest from reference TRBV5-1 and TRBJ2-3 gives the full variable domain: KAGVTQTPRYLIKTRGQQVTLSCSPISGHRSVSWYQQTPGQGLQFLFEYFSETQRNKGNFPGRFSGRQFSNSRSEMNVSTLELGDSALYLCASSHRWTSGGADTQYFGPGTRLTVL.

This sequence joins TRBV2 and TRBJ2-2; 7 bases line up with TRBD2. Germline assignment: CDR1 SNHLY and CDR2 FYNNEI. J gave up 4 bases and V 4 bases, and 3 bases lay outside the gene matches. CDR3 size: 14 residues. Here the CDR3 DNA reads TGTGCCAGCAGTGGTTCGGGGGGCACCGGGGAGCTGTTTTTT. Translation gives CASSGSGGTGELFF.

The chain employs TRBV6-5 and TRBJ1-2; D not resolved. CDR1 is MNHEY and CDR2 is SVGAGI in the germline V gene. V gave up 2 bases and J gave up 8 bases, with 6 bases separating them. The CDR3 contains 11 residues. The CDR3 nucleotides are TGTGCCAGCAGTTACCCAAAAGGCTACACCTTC. This translates into CASSYPKGYTF.

The V call is TRBV30, the J call TRBJ1-2; a possible D gene is TRBD1 (6 bases). Trimming pared 4 bases from V and 4 bases from J, leaving 13 bases between. Germline values: CDR1 GTSNPN, CDR2 SVGIG (reference sequence). This CDR3 region has 13 residues. CDR3 region: CAWIGGAVYGYTF. CDR3 bases: TGTGCCTGGATCGGGGGGGCTGTCTATGGCTACACCTTC.

The chain employs TRBV10-3 and TRBJ2-7; D unresolved. There are 13 residues in the CDR3. V was shortened by 2 bases and J by 4 bases, with 9 bases between the two germline ends. The germline V gene encodes CDR1 ENHRY and CDR2 SYGVKD. The CDR3 DNA is TGTGCCATCAGTGAGAACCCCTCGTACGAGCAGTACTTC. Protein product: CAISENPSYEQYF.

The J gene is TRBJ1-6, the V gene TRBV5-4; possibly TRBD1 for D (6 bases). The V end was cut by 0 bases, the J end by 10 bases, with 14 bases between. This CDR3 contains 15 residues. Germline V gene data show CDR1 as SGHNT and CDR2 as YYREEE (reference sequence). CDR3 sequence: CASSLATGSRSPLHF. Written as DNA, the CDR3 is TGTGCCAGCAGCTTGGCCACAGGGTCTCGATCACCCCTCCACTTT.

V is TRBV15 and J is TRBJ1-5; TRBD1 might be the D (5 bases). The V gene lost 3 bases and the J gene lost 5 bases, with 17 bases spanning the gap. CDR3 length: 16 residues. Germline V gives CDR1 LNHNV, CDR2 YYDKDF (reference sequence). CDR3: CATSRGRLWRDQPQHF. The CDR3 DNA reads as TGTGCCACCAGCAGGGGACGGCTTTGGAGGGATCAGCCCCAGCATTTT.

The chain has TRBV7-8 and TRBJ2-7; D might be TRBD2 (5 bases). Trimming removed 6 bases from V and 5 bases from J, with 14 bases in between. Germline CDR1 is SGHVS and CDR2 is FQNEAQ. CDR3 size: 13 residues. The CDR3: CASRVAFANEQYF. CDR3 coding DNA: TGTGCCAGCAGGGTAGCGTTTGCCAACGAGCAGTACTTC.

This clone has just one count. As DNA, the CDR3 is TGTGCCAGCAGCCTCCGGGACTCTGAGAGAGAGGGTTATGGCTACACCTTC. Protein: CASSLRDSEREGYGYTF. J is TRBJ1-2 and V is TRBV7-9, with TRBD1 as a possible D gene (5 bases). Trimming took off 5 bases at V and 5 bases at J, with 24 bases between the two ends. Germline V gene sequence: CDR1 SEHNR, CDR2 FQNEAQ (reference sequence). This CDR3 is built from 17 residues.

The gene calls are TRBV28 and TRBJ1-2, with D possibly being TRBD1 (5 bases). Germline-derived CDR1 and CDR2 are MDHEN and SYDVKM. The CDR3 extends over 14 amino acids. The ends were cut back, 8 bases at V and 3 bases at J, with 16 bases in the middle. CDR3 DNA sequence: TGTGCCAGCCTGAGGGCAAGCAGGGACTATGGCTACACCTTC. It encodes CASLRASRDYGYTF.

The V call is TRBV6-5, the J call TRBJ2-7; 9 positions match TRBD2. Germline lookup yields CDR1 MNHEY and CDR2 SVGAGI. The CDR3 contains 13 residues. V was clipped by 5 bases and J by 2 bases; unmatched bases: 1. CDR3 sequence: CASSIAGAYEQYF. CDR3 sequence (DNA): TGTGCCAGCAGTATAGCGGGAGCCTACGAGCAGTACTTC.

The chain couples TRBV2 to TRBJ1-4; 8 bases agree with TRBD1. This CDR3 region has 16 residues. Losses at the gene ends were 4 bases for V and 7 bases for J; bases not matched to a gene: 11. CDR1 SNHLY and CDR2 FYNNEI come from the germline V gene. Here the CDR3 reads CASSARQGFGAEKLFF. In nucleotides, the CDR3 is TGTGCCAGCAGTGCACGACAGGGGTTTGGAGCTGAAAAACTGTTTTTT.

The chain recombines TRBV29-1 with TRBJ1-1; no reliable D call. V lost 8 bases and J lost 11, with 15 bases in between. This CDR3 is built from 10 residues. Germline V CDR1 and CDR2: SQVTM, ANQGSEA. This CDR3 is CSTTGPSAFF. CDR3 DNA sequence: TGCAGCACAACTGGGCCGTCGGCTTTCTTT.